These T cell receptor beta chains were read from a single sample in a study of T cell responses to AZD1222 COVID-19 vaccine. The protocol was immunoSEQ multiplex PCR, while the TCRdb copy is restricted to in-frame clones and leaves out a portion. The repertoire consists of 80,000 to 90,000 clones, with over 85% occurring once and the leading ten covering about 3%. The source was peripheral blood, collected on day 0 of AZD1222 vaccination. Receptor source: an adult in good health. Both conserved end residues are part of each CDR3. The D gene is left open where the match is weak. Rows give clone size only sometimes, using once, few, many, or a class for an expanded clone.

clone size	D gene	V gene	J gene	CDR3 protein
-	TRBD1	TRBV6-5	TRBJ1-1	CASTRDSLNTEAFF
-	-	TRBV3-1/TRBV3-2	TRBJ1-4	CARLQGTNEKLFF
-	TRBD1	TRBV19	TRBJ2-1	CASSIPGTEAYNEQFF
-	-	TRBV5-8	TRBJ1-1	CASSFKHHTEAFF
-	-	TRBV10-2	TRBJ2-7	CASSELANYNSYEQYF
-	-	TRBV9	TRBJ1-2	CASSVGGVVAGYTF
-	-	TRBV9	TRBJ1-4	CASSGPSEKLFF
-	-	TRBV7-2	TRBJ2-7	CASSLAYRATSYEQYF
-	TRBD1	TRBV30	TRBJ2-7	CAWGTVSYEQYF
-	TRBD2	TRBV7-9	TRBJ2-1	CASSFASGREQFF
-	TRBD1	TRBV6-5	TRBJ2-7	CASSYSKQGAHEQYF
-	TRBD1	TRBV28	TRBJ1-5	CASSTRDRGNQPQHF
-	-	TRBV7-2	TRBJ1-4	CASSPAGFNEKLFF
-	-	TRBV27	TRBJ1-2	CASSLTSGIYGYTF
-	-	TRBV12-3/TRBV12-4	TRBJ2-5	CASSLTSRETQYF
once	-	TRBV24-1	TRBJ2-7	CATSVGPPLATAYEQYF
-	-	TRBV2	TRBJ2-7	CASSEGGHYEQYF
-	-	TRBV9	TRBJ1-1	CASSPRPSNTEAFF
-	TRBD1	TRBV5-1	TRBJ2-2	CASSLGPGTGAGELFF